The entry below describes one TCR beta chain. The CDR3 is 14 amino acids. Germline V gene lookup returns CDR1 SNHLY and CDR2 FYNNEI. The germline V and J ends were trimmed by 9 bases and 5 bases, with 19 bases remaining between them. The data were obtained in a study of cytomegalovirus exposure and HLA in healthy donors. About the study: Some 91 million unique TCRs from HLA-typed donors were held in an early release of data.

The PCR ran on 60 Vbeta and 13 Jbeta primers. The table came from immunoSEQ multiplex PCR; TCRdb's copy has only in-frame clones and leaves some out. This table has 65,000 to 85,000 clones, about nine tenths appearing once. V is TRBV2 and J is TRBJ1-1; TRBD1 might be the D (5 bases). The specimen sequenced was PBMCs. This sequence was found in a woman aged 30 to 39 in good health and CMV-seronegative. CDR3 region: CASRGTMGGTEAFF. Here the CDR3 DNA reads TGTGCCAGTCGAGGTACTATGGGGGGTACTGAAGCTTTCTTT.